These T cell receptor beta chains were read from a single sample in a study of T cells after yellow fever vaccination. TCRdb re-called the 5' RACE reads through MiXCR, storing one row per CDR3 protein. The table has approximately 160,000 distinct CDR3 sequences, roughly a tenth seen once; the top ten hold roughly 40%. The starting material was CD8+ T cells sorted from PBMCs, obtained 45 days after the yellow fever booster vaccination. The receptor set was obtained from a man aged 18 to 29 who received the YFV17D yellow fever vaccine. The CDR3 runs from the conserved cysteine through the conserved F or W. Each record gives: J gene, V gene, D gene, clone size, CDR3 DNA, CDR3 protein. D genes are given only for firm matches. Size is stated for part of the rows, as once, few or many counts, or as a class when the clone is expanded.

J: TRBJ2-2
V: TRBV7-6
D: TRBD2
size: NA
DNA: TGTGCCAGCACCTGGGGGATGGCGGGGGGAGACACCGGGGAGCTGTTTTTT
CDR3: CASTWGMAGGDTGELFF

J: TRBJ1-1
V: TRBV7-6
D: NA
size: NA
DNA: TGTGCCAGCGGCAGGGTGAACACTGAAGCTTTCTTT
CDR3: CASGRVNTEAFF

J: TRBJ2-3
V: TRBV7-2
D: TRBD2
size: few
DNA: TGTGCCAGCAGCTTGTCTTGGGCTAGCGGGGGGGCGGATACGCAGTATTTT
CDR3: CASSLSWASGGADTQYF

J: TRBJ2-4
V: TRBV20-1
D: TRBD2
size: few
DNA: TGCAGTGCTAGCGGGACTAGCGGGGGGGCAGACATTCAGTACTTC
CDR3: CSASGTSGGADIQYF

J: TRBJ1-3
V: TRBV4-1
D: NA
size: many
DNA: TGCGCCAGCAGCCCCTACAGGGACGCCTCTGGAAACACCATATATTTT
CDR3: CASSPYRDASGNTIYF

J: TRBJ1-2
V: TRBV7-9
D: NA
size: NA
DNA: TGTGCCAGCAGCCCACTGTGGAGGGAGGCCCACTATGGCTACACCTTC
CDR3: CASSPLWREAHYGYTF

J: TRBJ2-1
V: TRBV6-5
D: TRBD1
size: few
DNA: TGTGCCAGCAGCCGACAGGGGGCTTTAAATGAGCAGTTCTTC
CDR3: CASSRQGALNEQFF

J: TRBJ2-5
V: TRBV2
D: TRBD1
size: few
DNA: TGTGCCAGCAGTGAAGGGACAGGACATCAAGAGACCCAGTACTTC
CDR3: CASSEGTGHQETQYF

J: TRBJ2-6
V: TRBV5-6
D: NA
size: few
DNA: TGTGCCAGCAGCTTGGAAGGGGCCAACGTCCTGACTTTC
CDR3: CASSLEGANVLTF

J: TRBJ2-3
V: TRBV5-1
D: NA
size: NA
DNA: TGCGCCAGCAGCTTGGCCCCGGGTCTGCAGTATTTT
CDR3: CASSLAPGLQYF

J: TRBJ2-5
V: TRBV6-5
D: TRBD2
size: NA
DNA: TGTGCCAGCAGTTCCAGCGGGGGGATAGGAGAGACCCAGTACTTC
CDR3: CASSSSGGIGETQYF

J: TRBJ2-3
V: TRBV12-3/TRBV12-4
D: NA
size: NA
DNA: TGTGCCAGCACTCCCGACGCGGGTCCGACAGATACGCAGTATTTT
CDR3: CASTPDAGPTDTQYF

J: TRBJ1-1
V: TRBV2
D: NA
size: NA
DNA: TGTGCCAGCAGTGTGGGGCCGCCGGGCAGGACTGAAGCTTTCTTT
CDR3: CASSVGPPGRTEAFF

J: TRBJ1-5
V: TRBV4-2
D: NA
size: NA
DNA: TGTGCCAGCAGCCAAGAGGGGGCAGGGGATGGGTTCTATCAGCCCCAGCATTTT
CDR3: CASSQEGAGDGFYQPQHF

J: TRBJ1-1
V: TRBV29-1
D: NA
size: NA
DNA: TGCAGCGTAAGCCTAATGAACACTGAAGCTTTCTTT
CDR3: CSVSLMNTEAFF

J: TRBJ2-1
V: TRBV11-3
D: NA
size: few
DNA: TGTGCCAGCAGCCGGACTACTCGAACCCCCCACAATGAGCAGTTCTTC
CDR3: CASSRTTRTPHNEQFF